This entry features one T cell receptor (beta chain) sequence. The antigen remains unidentified. The record originates from a study of cytomegalovirus exposure and HLA in healthy donors. Study details: From 150 million to 200 million T cells, an earlier analysis saw roughly 120 million unique TCR beta sequences. In terms of ancestry, the Caucasian-associated cluster contained roughly 80% of the roughly 400 genotyped donors.

V lost 4 bases and J lost 4; bases outside the gene matches: 3. CDR1 and CDR2 (germline): LNHDA, SQIVND (reference sequence). This CDR3 comprises 14 residues. The PCR used 60 Vbeta and 13 Jbeta primers. Only in-frame clones appear in the TCRdb table, and some are missing; sequencing was by immunoSEQ multiplex PCR. The listing records 150,000 to 200,000 clones. Overall study results and limits: In a later analysis, around 18,000 TCR beta sequences were associated with HLA alleles at 0.05 false discovery rate. A later analysis by the authors found several of the most significant clusters apparently linked to common viral pathogens.

The sequencing input was PBMCs. The source of this sequence is a young man in good health and CMV-seronegative. J is TRBJ2-1 and V is TRBV19; 8 bases fit TRBD1. CDR3 in amino acids: CASSNRDRYNEQFF. The CDR3 nucleotides read TGTGCCAGTAGTAACCGGGACAGGTACAATGAGCAGTTCTTC.